This TCR beta chain originates from a study of T-cell reconstitution after alpha-beta-depleted transplantation in children. Germline V lookup: CDR1 SQVTM, CDR2 ANQGSEA. V shed 6 bases and J 11 bases; nucleotides not matched to a gene: 12. There are 12 residues in the CDR3. Unique molecular identifiers were used to barcode this TCRbeta library. TCRdb re-analysed the PCR reads in MiXCR, keeping a single row per CDR3 protein. The repertoire holds approximately 270,000 distinct CDR3 sequences, over 8% seen once, with about 9.5% in the top ten. This sequence was found in a human donor who donated a stem cell graft to a child with SCID. The J gene is TRBJ1-1, the V gene TRBV29-1; 7 bases match TRBD1. Sequenced here: PBMCs from the stem cell graft donor, sampled from the stem cell graft. The CDR3 coding sequence is TGCAGCGTAGAACAGGACAGGAGTGAGGCTTTCTTT. Translating gives CSVEQDRSEAFF.